These 25 T cell receptor beta chains were all obtained from the same sample, sequenced in a study of identical twins. MiXCR was run by TCRdb on the 5' RACE reads, yielding one entry per CDR3 protein. The sample has 400,000 to 500,000 distinct CDR3 sequences; 14% are singletons. These records were also assigned to another study, of yellow fever vaccine responses in identical twins.

The sequenced material came from CD4+ T cells sorted from blood. The source is a woman aged 18-29 years in good health.

This chain links TRBV12-5 with TRBJ1-5; no clear D. The germline V and J ends were trimmed by 1 base and 7 bases, with 2 bases remaining between them. Germline V gives CDR1 LGHNT, CDR2 FRNRAP. The CDR3 is 11 amino acids. The CDR3 bases are TGTGCTAGTGGTTTGGAACAGCCCCAGCATTTT. Amino acids: CASGLEQPQHF. The full variable domain, completed using reference TRBV12-5 and TRBJ1-5, is DARVTQTPRHKVTEMGQEVTMRCQPILGHNTVFWYRQTMMQGLELLAYFRNRAPLDDSGMPKDRFSAEMPDATLATLKIQPSEPRDSAVYFCASGLEQPQHFGDGTRLSIL.

CDR3 DNA sequence: TGTGCCAGCATTGGAGCGGGATCCGCCAGCGAGCAGTACTTC. Translated: CASIGAGSASEQYF. The chain couples TRBV6-2 or TRBV6-3 to TRBJ2-7; 7 bases match TRBD2. CDR1 is MNHEY, CDR2 SVGEGT, per germline. This CDR3 comprises 14 residues. Unmatched junction bases numbered 12, after V lost 7 bases and J lost 6 bases.

This clonotype was detected ten times or more. CDR3: CASSPGWDYEQYF. CDR3 coding DNA: TGTGCCAGCAGCCCCGGATGGGACTACGAGCAGTACTTC. The chain combines TRBV6-6 with TRBJ2-7; D is ambiguous. V lost 6 bases and J 3 bases, leaving 12 bases between the germline ends. The V gene's germline CDR1 is MNHNY and CDR2 SVGAGI (reference sequence). This CDR3 contains 13 residues.

The gene calls are TRBV12-3 or TRBV12-4 and TRBJ1-6, with D possibly TRBD1 on 5 matching bases. The CDR3 consists of 14 residues. Trimming shortened V by 3 bases and J by 7 bases, and 10 bases separated the two germline ends. Here the CDR3 reads CASSFRVSNSPLHF. CDR3 nucleotide sequence: TGTGCCAGCAGTTTCAGGGTTAGCAATTCACCCCTCCACTTT.

This clonotype was seen a handful of times. This chain links TRBV5-6 with TRBJ1-2, with D uncertain. The CDR3 runs 13 residues. V dropped 3 bases and J dropped 2 bases, with 8 bases sitting between them. Germline assignment: CDR1 SGHDT and CDR2 YYEEEE. The CDR3 DNA reads as TGTGCCAGCAGCTCTTGGCAGAACTATGGCTACACCTTC. Protein product: CASSSWQNYGYTF.

This clonotype turned up a few times. The gene calls are TRBV10-3 and TRBJ2-5; TRBD1 might be the D (6 bases). This CDR3 contains 13 residues. Germline CDR1 is ENHRY and CDR2 is SYGVKD. Trimming removed 5 bases at V and 2 bases at J, with 9 bases between. For the CDR3, the DNA is TGTGCCATCAGTATTACAGGGCAAGAGACCCAGTACTTC. Translating it yields CAISITGQETQYF.

The chain employs TRBV7-7 and TRBJ2-1; TRBD1 matches at 7 bases. The CDR3 runs 15 residues. The germline V gene encodes CDR1 SSHAT and CDR2 FNYEAQ (reference sequence). The CDR3 nucleotides read TGTGCTATCGCAATAGGGGATAGGGGGCGCGATGAGCAGTTCTTC. It translates to CAIAIGDRGRDEQFF.

This clonotype was observed many times. One end of the junction fails to match germline, which may point to a read error. The CDR3 is CATRDDANPGELFF. In nucleotides, the CDR3 is TGTGCCACCCGGGACGATGCGAACCCCGGGGAGCTGTTTTTT. V gene TRBV6-1 combines with J gene TRBJ2-2, with D perhaps TRBD1 or TRBD2 (5 bases each). This CDR3 spans 14 amino acids. Germline CDR1 MNHNS, CDR2 SASEGT.

The chain joins TRBV7-2 to TRBJ2-2, with TRBD2 matching over 9 bases. The CDR3 extends over 15 amino acids. Germline V gene lookup returns CDR1 SGHTA and CDR2 FQGNSA. V shed 5 bases and J 2 bases; nucleotides not matched to a gene: 3. In DNA, the CDR3 is TGTGCCAGCAGCAGACTAGCGGTTAACACCGGGGAGCTGTTTTTT. Its protein product is CASSRLAVNTGELFF.

This clonotype appeared a few times. The J gene is TRBJ2-1, the V gene TRBV24-1; 7 bases are shared with TRBD2. The V and J ends lost 6 bases and 5 bases, in that order; junction bases with no gene match: 6. This CDR3 contains 14 residues. Germline CDR1 KGHDR, CDR2 SFDVKD. CDR3 protein: CATSRGVAHNEQFF. The CDR3 nucleotides are TGTGCCACCAGTCGGGGGGTGGCTCACAATGAGCAGTTCTTC.

This clonotype was seen many times. This chain connects TRBV20-1 to TRBJ2-3; D is uncertain. The CDR3 loop spans 13 amino acids. Germline CDR1 and CDR2: DFQATT and SNEGSKA (reference sequence). V was shortened by 0 bases and J by 0 bases, with 4 bases between the two germline ends. The CDR3 loop is CSAREGSTDTQYF. In DNA form, the CDR3 reads TGCAGTGCTAGAGAGGGGAGCACAGATACGCAGTATTTT.

The chain joins TRBV28 to TRBJ2-7; D possibly corresponds to TRBD2 (6 bases). V was cut by 2 bases and J by 5 bases, with 13 bases left in between. The CDR3 has 14 residues. Germline loops: CDR1 MDHEN, CDR2 SYDVKM. The CDR3 protein is CASSLGRELNEQYF. The CDR3 nucleotides read TGTGCCAGCAGTTTAGGGCGGGAACTAAACGAGCAGTACTTC.

In this sample, this clonotype turned up a few times. The chain couples TRBV7-8 to TRBJ1-6; D call uncertain. There are 14 residues in the CDR3. Trimming pared 5 bases from V and 9 bases from J, leaving 14 bases between. The germline CDR1 and CDR2 sequences are SGHVS and FQNEAQ. In nucleotides, the CDR3 is TGTGCCAGCAGCAACGATGCGGTAACTTCACCCCTCCACTTT. Its protein product is CASSNDAVTSPLHF.

This clonotype was counted between two and nine times. The J gene is TRBJ2-1, the V gene TRBV7-2; 9 positions match TRBD2. Germline V gene sequence: CDR1 SGHTA, CDR2 FQGNSA. Trimming at V came to 5 bases and at J to 3 bases, leaving 5 bases not matched to a gene. This CDR3 has 15 amino acids. CDR3 amino acids: CASSLGLANYNEQFF. The DNA of the CDR3 is TGTGCCAGCAGCCTGGGACTAGCAAACTACAATGAGCAGTTCTTC. Using reference TRBV7-2 and TRBJ2-1 for the parts outside the CDR3, the full variable domain is GAGVSQSPSNKVTEKGKDVELRCDPISGHTALYWYRQSLGQGLEFLIYFQGNSAPDKSGLPSDRFSAERTGGSVSTLTIQRTQQEDSAVYLCASSLGLANYNEQFFGPGTRLTVL.

This sequence joins TRBV20-1 and TRBJ2-7, with 15 bases lining up with TRBD2. The ends lost 6 bases at V and 1 base at J; junction bases unmatched: 4. The CDR3 loop spans 15 amino acids. Germline V lookup: CDR1 DFQATT, CDR2 SNEGSKA (reference sequence). Here the CDR3 DNA reads TGCAGTGCGTGGACTAGCGGGAGGGTATCCTACGAGCAGTACTTC. Its translation: CSAWTSGRVSYEQYF.

The CDR3 is CASSGTSGRVSYEQYF. The CDR3 coding sequence is TGCGCCAGCAGCGGGACTAGCGGGAGGGTTTCCTACGAGCAGTACTTC. This sequence joins TRBV10-2 and TRBJ2-7, with TRBD2 identical over 16 bases. Germline values: CDR1 WSHSY, CDR2 SAAADI. The CDR3 is 16 amino acids. Germline trimming cut 6 bases from V and 1 base from J; bases unmatched to any gene: 3.

The table lists this clonotype with many counts. The chain carries TRBV21-1 and TRBJ2-7; TRBD1 is the table's D call, not checked against the DNA. TRBV21-1 is a documented pseudogene. The CDR3 loop spans 16 amino acids. CDR3: CASSSRGASSSYEQYF. In DNA form, the CDR3 reads TGTGCCAGCAGCTCAAGGGGAGCCAGCTCCTCCTACGAGCAGTACTTC.

This clonotype came up a few times. The CDR3 bases are TGTGCCAGCAACCAGGGAGTAGATACGCAGTATTTT. This translates into CASNQGVDTQYF. The rearrangement joins TRBV6-2 or TRBV6-3 to TRBJ2-3; D is tentatively TRBD1 or TRBD2 (5 bases each). The CDR3 runs 12 residues. The V gene's germline CDR1 is MNHEY and CDR2 SVGEGT. The ends were cut back, 7 bases at V and 5 bases at J, with 10 bases in the middle.

This chain connects TRBV12-3 or TRBV12-4 to TRBJ2-7; D is perhaps TRBD1 (5 bases). Trimming pared 6 bases from V and 7 bases from J, leaving 13 bases between. The CDR3 consists of 12 residues. CDR3 nucleotides: TGTGCCAGCAGACAGACAGTAGGGGAGCAGTACTTC. It yields the protein CASRQTVGEQYF.

The chain uses TRBV27 and TRBJ2-1; 9 nucleotides agree with TRBD2. V lost 5 bases and J lost 1; bases outside the gene matches: 6. This CDR3 has 16 amino acids. Germline lookup yields CDR1 MNHEY and CDR2 SMNVEV (reference sequence). For the CDR3, the DNA is TGTGCCAGCAGTCAACTAGCGGGTGCGTCCTACAATGAGCAGTTCTTC. Residues: CASSQLAGASYNEQFF.

This clonotype was observed a few times. This rearrangement joins TRBV29-1 to TRBJ2-5; maybe TRBD2 (5 bases). The CDR3 extends over 13 amino acids. CDR1 is SQVTM and CDR2 is ANQGSEA in the germline V gene. The V and J ends lost 0 bases and 1 base respectively, with 6 bases between them. CDR3 loop: CSVEDGVQETQYF. DNA for the CDR3: TGCAGCGTTGAAGACGGGGTCCAAGAGACCCAGTACTTC.

This clonotype occurred a few times. The genes are TRBV28 and TRBJ2-7; D is unclear. Between the trimmed V and J ends, which lost 8 bases and 2 bases, there was a span of 10 bases. The CDR3 consists of 12 residues. Germline V gene data show CDR1 as MDHEN and CDR2 as SYDVKM. The chain's CDR3 is CASCRSTYEQYF. The DNA of the CDR3 is TGTGCCAGCTGTCGGTCGACCTACGAGCAGTACTTC.

In its sample, this clonotype was seen a few times. CDR3 bases: TGTGCCAGCAGTTCACAACTGGGCGTATCGGGGGAGCAGTACTTC. Translation: CASSSQLGVSGEQYF. The gene calls are TRBV6-5 and TRBJ2-7; tentative D call: TRBD2 (5 bases). The CDR3 covers 15 residues. Looked up from germline, CDR1 is MNHEY and CDR2 is SVGAGI. V lost 4 bases, J lost 7 bases, and 20 bases lay in between.

This clonotype was seen ten or more times. The rearrangement uses TRBV5-1 and TRBJ2-1, with a weak D call TRBD2 (5 bases). V lost 4 bases and J lost 0, with 11 bases in between. The CDR3 loop spans 15 amino acids. Germline loops: CDR1 SGHRS, CDR2 YFSETQ. The CDR3 DNA reads as TGCGCCAGCAGCCGCGATGGGAGCTCCTACAATGAGCAGTTCTTC. Amino acid sequence: CASSRDGSSYNEQFF.

This clonotype showed up many times. The J gene is TRBJ2-1, the V gene TRBV5-1; a possible D gene is TRBD2 (6 bases). Per the germline V gene, CDR1 is SGHRS and CDR2 is YFSETQ. There are 16 residues in the CDR3. V lost 4 bases, J lost 6 bases, and 20 bases lay in between. CDR3 sequence: CASSQSEGLGGNEQFF. The CDR3 DNA follows: TGCGCCAGCAGCCAAAGCGAGGGTTTGGGGGGCAATGAGCAGTTCTTC.